One and the same sample provided the 24 T cell receptor beta chains below, sequenced in a study of beta chain features in type 1 diabetes. The whole isolated RNA underwent reverse transcription, so sequencing captured expressed TCRB transcripts. The protocol was immunoSEQ multiplex PCR, while the TCRdb copy is restricted to in-frame clones and leaves out a portion. Here the sample spans about half a million clones, 30% being singletons. The material sequenced was naive CD4+ T cells from blood. The receptors shown here come from a young man in good health.

The chain links TRBV7-2 to TRBJ2-7; 7 bases are shared with TRBD1. The CDR3 is 15 residues long. From germline, CDR1 is SGHTA and CDR2 FQGNSA. V dropped 0 bases and J dropped 0; count of bases not matched to a gene: 2. The CDR3 sequence: CASSLAGQHSYEQYF. CDR3 nucleotides: TGTGCCAGCAGCTTAGCGGGACAGCACTCCTACGAGCAGTACTTC.

The rearrangement uses TRBV18 and TRBJ2-1; a possible D gene is TRBD1 (6 bases). Trimming pared 0 bases from V and 4 bases from J, leaving 13 bases between. The CDR3 runs 16 residues. Germline V gives CDR1 KGHSH, CDR2 LQKENI. CDR3 DNA: TGTGCCAGCTCACCACCCCCCAGGGGAAAATACAATGAGCAGTTCTTC. It yields the protein CASSPPPRGKYNEQFF.

This clone occurred a few times. The chain carries TRBV19 and TRBJ2-1, with D possibly matching TRBD2 (6 bases). V lost 6 bases and J 6 bases, leaving 15 bases between the germline ends. Germline V gene data show CDR1 as LNHDA and CDR2 as SQIVND (reference sequence). The CDR3 is 14 residues long. The CDR3 sequence: CASRLWSSGNEQFF. The CDR3 DNA is TGTGCCAGTAGGCTTTGGAGTAGCGGCAATGAGCAGTTCTTC.

This chain links TRBV7-2 with TRBJ1-2; D is possibly TRBD1 (6 bases). The CDR3 spans 14 residues. The germline CDR1 and CDR2 sequences are SGHTA and FQGNSA. Trimming pared 4 bases from V and 4 bases from J, leaving 13 bases between. DNA for the CDR3: TGTGCCAGCAGCTCCACAGGGCTAGTCTATGGCTACACCTTC. It is translated as CASSSTGLVYGYTF. The variable domain in full, completed from reference TRBV7-2 and TRBJ1-2, reads GAGVSQSPSNKVTEKGKDVELRCDPISGHTALYWYRQSLGQGLEFLIYFQGNSAPDKSGLPSDRFSAERTGGSVSTLTIQRTQQEDSAVYLCASSSTGLVYGYTFGSGTRLTVV.

Concerning this clone itself: This sample includes further DNA sequences coding for the same CDR3. The chain employs TRBV7-9 and TRBJ2-2; D gene ambiguous. Germline CDR1 and CDR2: SEHNR and FQNEAQ (reference sequence). Deletions cut 1 base from V and 2 bases from J, with 2 bases between. The length of the CDR3 is 13 residues. The CDR3 sequence is CASSLDNTGELFF. Written as DNA, the CDR3 is TGTGCCAGCAGCTTAGATAACACCGGGGAGCTGTTTTTT.

This clone was seen more than once but under ten times. The V and J genes are TRBV9 and TRBJ2-3, with TRBD2 identical over 14 bases. CDR3 length: 16 amino acids. Unmatched junction bases numbered 3, after V lost 3 bases and J lost 3 bases. Germline V CDR1 and CDR2: SGDLS, YYNGEE. The CDR3 DNA reads as TGTGCCAGCAGCGGACTAGCGGGAGGGCCGACAGATACGCAGTATTTT. Its protein is CASSGLAGGPTDTQYF.

The chain joins TRBV7-2 to TRBJ1-2; the match to TRBD1 covers 10 bases. This CDR3 contains 14 residues. J was trimmed by 4 bases and V by 5 bases; bases with no gene match: 4. Germline V gene lookup returns CDR1 SGHTA and CDR2 FQGNSA. CDR3 in DNA: TGTGCCAGCAGCCCCGGACAGGGGGGCTATGGCTACACCTTC. It yields the protein CASSPGQGGYGYTF. Full variable domain (remainder filled in from reference TRBV7-2 and TRBJ1-2): GAGVSQSPSNKVTEKGKDVELRCDPISGHTALYWYRQSLGQGLEFLIYFQGNSAPDKSGLPSDRFSAERTGGSVSTLTIQRTQQEDSAVYLCASSPGQGGYGYTFGSGTRLTVV.

This clone turned up a few times. The chain combines TRBV9 with TRBJ2-3; D call uncertain. With 0 bases removed from V and 0 bases from J, the gap between germline ends came to 11 bases. Germline V gene data show CDR1 as SGDLS and CDR2 as YYNGEE. The CDR3 covers 16 residues. CDR3 protein: CASSVAGSPSTDTQYF. DNA of the CDR3: TGTGCCAGCAGCGTAGCAGGCAGTCCTAGCACAGATACGCAGTATTTT.

With respect to this clone: An end of the junction differs from the germline gene, which may be a read error. The V and J genes are TRBV7-9 and TRBJ2-1, with 8 bases aligning to TRBD2. The CDR3 is 11 amino acids. The V gene's germline CDR1 is SEHNR and CDR2 FQNEAQ (reference sequence). CDR3 sequence: CASSQTGLGVF. CDR3 nucleotides: TGTGCCAGCAGCCAAACGGGACTAGGGGTCTTC.

This clone was detected only a few times. The rearrangement joins TRBV29-1 to TRBJ2-5; unclear D gene. Trimming removed 4 bases from V and 1 base from J, with 10 bases in between. CDR1 SQVTM and CDR2 ANQGSEA come from the germline V gene. This CDR3 region has 13 residues. The CDR3 region is CSVGLTVQETQYF. CDR3 coding DNA: TGCAGCGTTGGGCTCACAGTCCAAGAGACCCAGTACTTC.

This clone was seen more than once but under ten times. The chain couples TRBV23-1 to TRBJ1-5, with TRBD1 as a possible D gene (5 bases). TRBV23-1 is an open reading frame, and its role is uncertain. CDR3 length: 17 residues. Trimming removed 4 bases from V and 2 bases from J, with 18 bases in between. This CDR3 reads CASSRPRRGFGNQPQHF. The CDR3 DNA is TGCGCCAGCAGTCGCCCCAGACGGGGCTTCGGCAATCAGCCCCAGCATTTT.

This clone has a handful of counts. This sample also contains other DNA sequences that code for the same CDR3. The chain couples TRBV29-1 to TRBJ2-6; D possibly corresponds to TRBD2 (6 bases). There are 13 residues in the CDR3. V was trimmed by 7 bases and J by 0 bases, leaving 7 bases between them. The germline V gene has CDR1 SQVTM and CDR2 ANQGSEA. The chain's CDR3 is CSAGGSGANVLTF. Written as DNA, the CDR3 is TGCAGCGCCGGGGGCTCTGGGGCCAACGTCCTGACTTTC.

This clone was seen a handful of times. The chain combines TRBV6-5 with TRBJ2-2; D might be TRBD1 (6 bases). This CDR3 is 16 amino acids long. Deletions cut 0 bases from V and 3 bases from J, with 11 bases between. Germline V gives CDR1 MNHEY, CDR2 SVGAGI. The CDR3 protein is CASSYSGQKDTGELFF. CDR3 DNA: TGTGCCAGCAGTTACTCAGGACAGAAAGACACCGGGGAGCTGTTTTTT.

Only a few counts were recorded for this clone. The chain combines TRBV6-1 with TRBJ1-1; D possibly corresponds to TRBD1 (5 bases). V was cut by 7 bases and J by 1 base, with 13 bases left in between. CDR3 length equals 14 residues. Germline lookup yields CDR1 MNHNS and CDR2 SASEGT. Here the CDR3 DNA reads TGTGCCAGCACCCTGGCCCAGGGGAACACTGAAGCTTTCTTT. Its translation: CASTLAQGNTEAFF.

This clone was observed a handful of times. V and J are TRBV5-1 and TRBJ2-5; D is possibly TRBD2 (5 bases). Trimming removed 1 base from V and 4 bases from J, with 8 bases in between. Germline V lookup: CDR1 SGHRS, CDR2 YFSETQ. CDR3 length: 13 amino acids. The CDR3 loop is CASSLSAGETQYF. CDR3 in DNA: TGCGCCAGCAGCTTGTCGGCGGGAGAGACCCAGTACTTC.

V gene TRBV30 combines with J gene TRBJ1-3; D call uncertain. Germline V gives CDR1 GTSNPN, CDR2 SVGIG (reference sequence). V was shortened by 4 bases and J by 2 bases, with 6 bases between the two germline ends. CDR3 size: 12 residues. This CDR3 reads CAWTVTGNTIYF. DNA of the CDR3: TGTGCCTGGACAGTTACTGGAAACACCATATATTTT.

This rearrangement joins TRBV29-1 to TRBJ2-5, with a weak D call TRBD2 (7 bases). Trimming shortened V by 4 bases and J by 1 base, and 10 bases separated the two germline ends. The CDR3 is 13 amino acids. CDR1 and CDR2 from the germline V gene are SQVTM and ANQGSEA. CDR3 sequence (DNA): TGCAGCGTTGGCGGGGGCCTCCAAGAGACCCAGTACTTC. The encoded protein is CSVGGGLQETQYF.

The chain couples TRBV9 to TRBJ2-2; D assignment may be TRBD1 or TRBD2 (5 bases each). Trimming left V 0 bases short and J 5 bases short, with 17 bases between. Germline lookup yields CDR1 SGDLS and CDR2 YYNGEE. The CDR3 covers 17 residues. The CDR3 sequence: CASSVGDSPWRTGELFF. The CDR3 DNA reads TGTGCCAGCAGCGTAGGAGACAGCCCATGGAGGACCGGGGAGCTGTTTTTT.

V and J are TRBV4-1 and TRBJ2-1; 11 nucleotides line up with TRBD2. Germline trimming cut 0 bases from V and 4 bases from J; bases unmatched to any gene: 2. CDR1 is MGHRA and CDR2 is YSYEKL in the germline V gene. The CDR3 sequence is 16 residues long. The chain's CDR3 is CASSQDRLAGYNEQFF. The CDR3 DNA is TGCGCCAGCAGCCAAGACCGACTAGCGGGATACAATGAGCAGTTCTTC.

The chain joins TRBV11-1 to TRBJ1-1; D may be TRBD1 (6 bases). Germline CDR1 reads SGHAT; CDR2 reads FQDESV (reference sequence). V was trimmed by 4 bases and J by 0 bases, leaving 9 bases between them. CDR3 size: 14 residues. CDR3 residues: CASSSQGLNTEAFF. The CDR3 nucleotides are TGTGCCAGCAGCTCTCAGGGGTTGAACACTGAAGCTTTCTTT. Drawing the rest from reference TRBV11-1 and TRBJ1-1, the complete variable domain is EAEVAQSPRYKITEKSQAVAFWCDPISGHATLYWYRQILGQGPELLVQFQDESVVDDSQLPKDRFSAERLKGVDSTLKIQPAELGDSAMYLCASSSQGLNTEAFFGQGTRLTVV.

The chain joins TRBV30 to TRBJ2-3; D remains unclear. Trimming removed 4 bases from V and 5 bases from J, with 16 bases in between. CDR1 is GTSNPN and CDR2 is SVGIG in the germline V gene (reference sequence). The CDR3 loop spans 14 amino acids. The CDR3 region has the DNA TGTGCCTGGAAATCCGGGCCCTCCCGAGATACGCAGTATTTT. Translating gives CAWKSGPSRDTQYF.

This clone was found a few times. The CDR3 loop is CASSNRETQYF. The DNA of the CDR3 is TGTGCCAGCAGCAACAGGGAGACCCAGTACTTC. The V call is TRBV7-2, the J call TRBJ2-5, with TRBD1 as a possible D gene (5 bases). The CDR3 contains 11 residues. Looked up from germline, CDR1 is SGHTA and CDR2 is FQGNSA. V shed 5 bases and J shed 5 bases, with 6 bases lying between them. Full variable domain (remainder filled in from reference TRBV7-2 and TRBJ2-5): GAGVSQSPSNKVTEKGKDVELRCDPISGHTALYWYRQSLGQGLEFLIYFQGNSAPDKSGLPSDRFSAERTGGSVSTLTIQRTQQEDSAVYLCASSNRETQYFGPGTRLLVL.

V is TRBV7-2 and J is TRBJ2-7; D is perhaps TRBD2 (6 bases). Trimming took 6 bases from V and 1 from J, leaving 16 bases between them. The CDR3 runs to 15 residues. The germline gives CDR1 SGHTA, CDR2 FQGNSA. In DNA form, the CDR3 reads TGTGCCAGCAGTTTCATCGGCGGGGAATCCTACGAGCAGTACTTC. The encoded protein is CASSFIGGESYEQYF.

The chain has TRBV7-9 and TRBJ2-5; D perhaps matches TRBD1 (7 bases). Between the trimmed V and J ends, which lost 2 bases and 4 bases, there was a span of 14 bases. Germline CDR1 and CDR2: SEHNR and FQNEAQ (reference sequence). There are 15 residues in the CDR3. The CDR3 DNA follows: TGTGCCAGCAGCTTATGGTCAGGGGGAGGAGAGACCCAGTACTTC. Protein product: CASSLWSGGGETQYF.